This T cell receptor beta chain was sequenced for a study of T cells in Graves' hyperthyroidism and ophthalmopathy. TCR beta CDR3 region amplification was performed from RNA transcripts. The TCR CDR3 was amplified in a first-round RT-PCR using the HTBI primer set. Each CDR3 protein is one row after TCRdb ran MiXCR on the multiplex PCR reads. The data show about 250,000 distinct CDR3 sequences, about 24% seen once. This clonotype was picked up many times. Patients showing uncontrolled infection, other autoimmune disease, pregnancy or lactation were ineligible. The CDR3 is 16 amino acids. Between the trimmed V and J ends, which lost 3 bases and 0 bases, there was a span of 13 bases. The germline gives CDR1 SGHKS, CDR2 YYEKEE (reference sequence).

The chain uses TRBV5-5 and TRBJ1-5, with a weak D call TRBD1 (5 bases). The clonotype originates from a woman in her thirties or forties with Graves' ophthalmopathy. Material: blood. As DNA, the CDR3 is TGTGCCAGCAGCTACTCTGGGGGTTATAGCAATCAGCCCCAGCATTTT. It translates to CASSYSGGYSNQPQHF.